This TCR beta chain was obtained from a study of cytomegalovirus exposure and HLA in healthy donors. For the study at large: Previous work identified 117 million unique TCR beta sequences from about 179 million T cells. In terms of ancestry, the Caucasian-associated cluster contained about 81% of the approximately 430 genotyped donors.

The CDR3 has 15 residues. With 3 bases clipped from V and 2 bases from J, the junction kept 6 bases outside the gene matches. CDR1 is LNHDA and CDR2 is SQIVND in the germline V gene (reference sequence). The PCR used 60 Vbeta and 13 Jbeta primers. The data were produced by immunoSEQ multiplex PCR, yet TCRdb's version contains in-frame clones alone and is incomplete. The sample's table shows about 130,000 clones. This TCR came from a woman aged 55-70 years in good health and CMV-seronegative. This rearrangement joins TRBV19 to TRBJ2-7, with 8 positions matching TRBD1. Source material: PBMCs. Here the CDR3 reads CASSMTGTGPYEQYF. DNA for the CDR3: TGTGCCAGTAGTATGACCGGGACAGGACCCTACGAGCAGTACTTC.